Listed here is a single T cell receptor beta chain. Its antigen remains undetermined. No base quality values were provided; no much bigger clone lies one nucleotide off. The data are from a study of regulatory T cells in long-lasting Graves disease (dated by TCRdb to the early 2020s). Study-level background: Persistent Graves' disease meant more than 5 years of antithyroid drug treatment with TSH receptor autoantibodies that stayed positive. This study used TCR sequencing and RNA sequencing of peripheral blood to compare persistent Graves' disease patients against newly diagnosed Graves' disease patients. The study was registered as a clinical trial and conducted in China. A total of roughly 35 samples underwent TCR sequencing: around 13 from persistent and around 20 from newly diagnosed Graves' disease patients. In the clinical cohort, patients with persistent Graves' disease had used antithyroid drugs for an average of about 10.3 years.

Broad study findings and their caveats: Only the TCR beta chain was sequenced and analyzed. Preferential use of TRBV28, TRBJ1-2 and TRBJ2-5 was observed in persistent disease, whereas TRBV20-1 and TRBJ2-1 were favored in newly diagnosed disease. As a limitation, the authors acknowledged that the small sample size may reduce accuracy. Peripheral blood alone was examined, since thyroid tissue, which constituted the primary lesion, could not be accessed. A larger number of public clonotypes was shared among persistent patients (fewer than 3,000) than among newly diagnosed patients (approximately 1,000). Lower TCR Shannon entropy and fewer highly expanded clones were observed in persistent Graves' disease patients than in newly diagnosed patients, which suggested clonal expansion.

The CDR3 sequence holds 14 residues, the cysteine and phenylalanine included. Just CDR3 DNA is preserved here, 42 bases in frame from base 1. Taken from the germline V gene, the CDR1 and CDR2 loops are LGHNA and YSLEER. V and J lose 0 bases and 4 bases, and a span of 10 bases separates them. Library construction relied on multiplex PCR. The sequencer was an Illumina HiSeq 4000. CDR3 regions were amplified by Arm-PCR with iRepertoire HTBI primers to construct TCR beta libraries. Before sequencing, the PCR products went through gel purification. As for the authors' bioinformatics: Gene usage analysis of CDR3 amino acid clonotypes used the 55 to 80 TRBV and 14 to 15 TRBJ segments found across samples. COPE and FqMerger were used to merge the filtered high-quality paired reads into contigs. BLAST was used to align contigs to IMGT TRBV, TRBD and TRBJ reference genes, with CDR3 defined following IMGT. Any clonotype with a frequency above 0.1% was classified as a highly expanded clone. Shannon entropy served as the measure of repertoire diversity, while the Gini coefficient captured V-J evenness. Public clonotypes were defined as clonotypes shared by more than one individual. TCRdb cleaned the public reads at Q25 with fastp, built clones with MiXCR and kept in-frame beta chains. Duplicate CDR3 protein sequences are folded into a single record with the most common DNA and genes. None of the V and J calls come from the authors' own analysis; TCRdb made them. For this sample there are about 460,000 distinct CDR3 sequences; around a fifth appear just once. The ten largest clonotypes hold approximately 14% of the sample.

Read against the paper, the sample's time point label means: persistent/refractory GD, antithyroid drugs over 5 years with positive TRAb. For both TCR sequencing and RNA sequencing, RNA was extracted from PBMCs in TRIzol. Graves' disease was diagnosed according to American Thyroid Association guidelines. Patients were recruited from an endocrinology department in Xi'an, China. Each patient gave around 9.2 milliliters of peripheral blood, collected in an EDTA anticoagulant tube. Ficoll Paque Plus density gradient separation was used to isolate PBMCs, and no further T cell sorting was done. RNA quality was checked with an Agilent 2100 Bioanalyzer and agarose gel, and concentration with a NanoDrop 2000.

The chain joins TRBV4-3 to TRBJ2-7; TRBD2 is a possible D gene, resting on 5 matching bases. Source: peripheral blood mononuclear cells (PBMCs), taken when the disease was refractory, from a patient treated with antithyroid drugs. The sequence derives from a female donor with Graves disease. The DNA sequence is as follows: TGCGCCAGCAGCCAAGATTTTCCGGGATACGAGCAGTACTTC. The translation is CASSQDFPGYEQYF.